The present TCR beta chain was sequenced within a study of shared clonotypes between healthy human individuals. To note about this clone: Its antigen is not known. Additional DNA sequences in this sample encode the identical CDR3.

Study-level results: Sorted-subset sequencing, rarefaction showed, was incomplete despite large depth. Approximately 5% was the fraction of naive CD4 clonotypes found shared across a few donors.

Trimming at V came to 6 bases and at J to 5 bases, leaving 3 bases not matched to a gene. The CDR3 length is 12 residues. CDR1 is MDHEN and CDR2 is SYDVKM in the germline V gene. An even split of each subset's genomic DNA across several immunoSEQ plates was performed. Each sorted subset replicate got 200 ng genomic DNA, tens of thousands of genomes. Using immunoSEQ multiplex PCR, the repertoire was profiled, and TCRdb retains in-frame clones only, with some absent. The sample lists 2.3 million or so clones; 90% to 95% were seen once. The V and J genes are TRBV28 and TRBJ1-2; 7 bases fit TRBD1. The sequencing input was naive CD4+ T cells from PBMCs. As to subset: CD45RA+ positively selected. The source is a man aged 18 to 35 in good health. Some clones in this sample may be carry-over from other donors' samples. CDR3 region: CASSRTGYGYTF. The CDR3 DNA reads TGTGCCAGCAGCCGGACAGGTTATGGCTACACCTTC.